This T cell receptor (beta chain) was profiled in a study of blood T cell repertoires in COVID-19. Whole-study context: COVID-19 samples collected from the United States, Italy and Spain covered acute and convalescent phases. PBMCs, B-cell-depleted T cells, or T cells provided the cDNA or gDNA that made up the material.

In the authors' workflow: Scientists estimated how many nucleated cells there were by amplifying reference gene primers. Produced via immunoSEQ multiplex PCR; TCRdb's table is partial and in-frame only. V and J calls and clone size follow that table, whereas D and trimming were derived from the DNA. The data hold about 230,000 clones, with approximately 88% observed a single time. Cohort placement rested on clinical history that participants reported themselves. Trimming removed 8 bases at V and 0 bases at J, with 14 bases between. The germline gives CDR1 LNHNV, CDR2 YYDKDF (reference sequence). The CDR3 sequence is 15 residues long.

This receptor was taken from a woman aged 40-49 years with acute COVID-19. Sequenced material: PBMCs or T cells enriched from blood (not recorded which). The rearrangement joins TRBV15 to TRBJ1-5; unclear D gene. The DNA for the CDR3 is TGTGCCACCCGCCAGGAGGGCAATAGCAATCAGCCCCAGCATTTT. This encodes CATRQEGNSNQPQHF.